Listed here are 22 T cell receptor beta chains from one sample, sequenced in a study of cytomegalovirus exposure and HLA in healthy donors. The PCR ran on 60 Vbeta and 13 Jbeta primers. This table comes from immunoSEQ multiplex PCR, and its TCRdb copy is limited to in-frame clones, with some not included. This sample contains 130,000 to 150,000 clones. Sequenced sample: PBMCs. The source is a male donor in good health and CMV-seronegative.

The chain has TRBV20-1 and TRBJ1-2; the match to TRBD1 covers 9 bases. Germline loops: CDR1 DFQATT, CDR2 SNEGSKA (reference sequence). The CDR3 is made up of 11 amino acids. CDR3: CRGQGPYGYTF. DNA for the CDR3: TGCAGGGGACAGGGACCCTATGGCTACACCTTC.

The gene calls are TRBV10-3 and TRBJ2-7; 7 bases agree with TRBD1. CDR1 and CDR2 from the germline V gene are ENHRY and SYGVKD. The CDR3 extends over 13 amino acids. V lost 8 bases and J lost 0; bases outside the gene matches: 4. CDR3 sequence reads: CAIQGVTSYEQYF. CDR3 nucleotide sequence: TGTGCCATCCAGGGGGTAACCTCCTACGAGCAGTACTTC.

The V call is TRBV7-9, the J call TRBJ2-2, with a possible D match to TRBD2 (6 bases). The CDR3 consists of 16 residues. V gave up 1 base and J gave up 4 bases, with 13 bases separating them. Germline CDR1 SEHNR, CDR2 FQNEAQ (reference sequence). This CDR3 reads CASSLEGGASTGELFF. In DNA, the CDR3 is TGTGCCAGCAGCTTAGAGGGCGGGGCGAGCACCGGGGAGCTGTTTTTT.

The gene calls are TRBV6-1 and TRBJ1-2; 7 positions agree with TRBD1. Looked up from germline, CDR1 is MNHNS and CDR2 is SASEGT. The CDR3 contains 14 residues. The ends lost 4 bases at V and 2 bases at J; junction bases unmatched: 4. DNA of the CDR3: TGTGCCAGCAGTGTCTGGGACAGAAACTATGGCTACACCTTC. This gives the protein CASSVWDRNYGYTF.

The chain is built from TRBV6-1 and TRBJ1-3; no firm D call. CDR3 length: 15 residues. The V gene lost 10 bases and the J gene lost 2 bases, with 18 bases spanning the gap. Per the germline V gene, CDR1 is MNHNS and CDR2 is SASEGT. The CDR3, as DNA: TGTGCCACCTCCCCTGGGAGGGCTGCTGGAAACACCATATATTTT. This encodes CATSPGRAAGNTIYF.

The chain joins TRBV15 to TRBJ1-1, with 7 bases matching TRBD1. Germline assignment: CDR1 LNHNV and CDR2 YYDKDF (reference sequence). V shed 9 bases and J 5 bases; nucleotides not matched to a gene: 9. The CDR3 runs 13 residues. The CDR3 sequence: CATSSTGNTEAFF. The CDR3 DNA reads as TGTGCCACTAGTTCGACAGGGAATACTGAAGCTTTCTTT.

The V call is TRBV7-8, the J call TRBJ1-3; D might be TRBD1 (5 bases). The CDR3 extends over 15 amino acids. V shed 3 bases and J shed 0 bases, with 9 bases lying between them. Germline V lookup: CDR1 SGHVS, CDR2 FQNEAQ. The CDR3 here is CASSFLTDSGNTIYF. In DNA form, the CDR3 reads TGTGCCAGCAGCTTTTTGACAGACTCTGGAAACACCATATATTTT.

This rearrangement joins TRBV7-7 to TRBJ2-2, with D possibly TRBD1 on 6 matching bases. CDR3 size: 15 residues. Germline CDR1 SSHAT, CDR2 FNYEAQ (reference sequence). The V end was cut by 1 base, the J end by 10 bases, with 16 bases between. In DNA, the CDR3 is TGTGCCAGCAGCTTAGAGGTCAGGGGCGTAGCGGAGCTGTTTTTT. This gives the protein CASSLEVRGVAELFF.

The chain joins TRBV29-1 to TRBJ1-2, with TRBD1 identical over 9 bases. CDR3 length equals 13 residues. The V gene end was trimmed by 7 bases and the J gene end by 5 bases; junction bases not matched to a gene: 8. Germline V lookup: CDR1 SQVTM, CDR2 ANQGSEA. The CDR3: CSGGQGLQYGYTF. The CDR3 coding sequence is TGCAGCGGTGGACAGGGGCTCCAGTATGGCTACACCTTC.

The chain carries TRBV6-5 and TRBJ2-1; 11 bases are a match to TRBD2. Trimming removed 4 bases from V and 4 bases from J; junction bases left unmatched: 3. The germline CDR1 and CDR2 sequences are MNHEY and SVGAGI. This CDR3 is built from 15 residues. CDR3 nucleotides: TGTGCCAGCAGTTTCGGGACTAGCGGTTACAATGAGCAGTTCTTC. Translating it yields CASSFGTSGYNEQFF.

The chain employs TRBV28 and TRBJ2-1; a possible D gene is TRBD2 (5 bases). Trimming left V 8 bases short and J 3 bases short, with 14 bases between. Germline V gene data show CDR1 as MDHEN and CDR2 as SYDVKM. The CDR3 spans 14 residues. CDR3 DNA: TGTGCCAGCCATGGGAGCGGAGTCTACAATGAGCAGTTCTTC. Residues: CASHGSGVYNEQFF.

The chain has TRBV25-1 and TRBJ2-7; maybe TRBD1 (5 bases). This CDR3 is 14 amino acids long. The germline V gene has CDR1 MGHDK and CDR2 SYGVNS. Trimming left V 4 bases short and J 3 bases short, with 13 bases between. For the CDR3, the DNA is TGTGCCAGCAGTGCCCAGACAGAGATCTACGAGCAGTACTTC. Translation gives CASSAQTEIYEQYF.

V is TRBV6-5 and J is TRBJ1-1, with D uncertain. The CDR3 runs 13 residues. V was trimmed by 6 bases and J by 9 bases, leaving 17 bases between them. Germline V lookup: CDR1 MNHEY, CDR2 SVGAGI. DNA of the CDR3: TGTGCCAGCAGGTCCCAACTCGGAGAGAAAGCTTTCTTT. Its translation: CASRSQLGEKAFF.

Concerning this clone itself: At one boundary the junction diverges from the germline segment, which might be a read error. The rearrangement links TRBV4-2 to TRBJ2-1; 11 nucleotides align to TRBD2. Germline V CDR1 and CDR2: LGHNA, YNFKEQ. This CDR3 region has 16 residues. The CDR3 nucleotides are TGTGCCAGCAGCGAAGAGGGACTAGCGGTCTCAAATGAGCAGTTCTTC. It encodes CASSEEGLAVSNEQFF.

This chain joins TRBV6-5 and TRBJ1-2; D remains unclear. The CDR3 consists of 14 residues. From germline, CDR1 is MNHEY and CDR2 SVGAGI. Deletions cut 0 bases from V and 4 bases from J, with 9 bases between. The CDR3 spells CASSYSATGYGYTF. The DNA for the CDR3 is TGTGCCAGCAGTTACTCGGCGACGGGCTATGGCTACACCTTC.

The rearrangement links TRBV19 to TRBJ1-5, with D tentatively TRBD1 (6 bases). From germline, CDR1 is LNHDA and CDR2 SQIVND (reference sequence). The CDR3 contains 14 residues. V lost 5 bases and J 6 bases, leaving 14 bases between the germline ends. In DNA, the CDR3 is TGTGCCAGTAGTTACAGGGACCCGGGTCAGCCCCAGCATTTT. Translating it yields CASSYRDPGQPQHF.

This chain uses TRBV29-1 with TRBJ2-5, with D tentatively TRBD1 (5 bases). The germline V gene has CDR1 SQVTM and CDR2 ANQGSEA. This CDR3 spans 14 amino acids. Deletions cut 2 bases from V and 1 base from J, with 11 bases between. CDR3 in amino acids: CSVEQTVFQETQYF. The CDR3, as DNA: TGCAGCGTTGAACAGACAGTTTTCCAAGAGACCCAGTACTTC. The full variable domain, rest sourced from reference TRBV29-1 and TRBJ2-5, is SAVISQKPSRDICQRGTSLTIQCQVDSQVTMMFWYRQQPGQSLTLIATANQGSEATYESGFVIDKFPISRPNLTFSTLTVSNMSPEDSSIYLCSVEQTVFQETQYFGPGTRLLVL.

This chain uses TRBV7-2 with TRBJ2-3; the match to TRBD2 covers 11 bases. Germline V gene sequence: CDR1 SGHTA, CDR2 FQGNSA. V lost 2 bases to trimming and J lost 7 bases; unmatched junction nucleotides: 5. This CDR3 comprises 15 residues. This CDR3 is CASSLTSGSGYTQYF. CDR3 sequence (DNA): TGTGCCAGCAGCTTAACTAGCGGGAGTGGGTATACGCAGTATTTT.

V is TRBV29-1 and J is TRBJ2-3; no clear D gene. V was shortened by 4 bases and J by 6 bases, with 11 bases between the two germline ends. The germline V gene has CDR1 SQVTM and CDR2 ANQGSEA. The CDR3 totals 12 residues. CDR3 in amino acids: CSVGEGGDTQYF. In nucleotides, the CDR3 is TGCAGCGTTGGAGAAGGCGGTGATACGCAGTATTTT.

This chain joins TRBV9 and TRBJ2-1; the match to TRBD2 covers 8 bases. V lost 0 bases, J lost 9 bases, and 8 bases stayed unmatched. This CDR3 comprises 15 residues. Germline V lookup: CDR1 SGDLS, CDR2 YYNGEE. CDR3 bases: TGTGCCAGCAGCGTAGATATAGCGGGGTTGGGTGAGCAGTTCTTC. It translates to CASSVDIAGLGEQFF.

As DNA, the CDR3 is TGTGCCACTGGGGACTCACTTTCCACCGGGGAGCTGTTTTTT. The encoded protein is CATGDSLSTGELFF. The V gene is TRBV6-5, the J gene TRBJ2-2, with a possible D match to TRBD2 (6 bases). V was shortened by 10 bases and J by 4 bases, with 16 bases between the two germline ends. Per germline, CDR1 MNHEY and CDR2 SVGAGI. The CDR3 length is 14 residues.

J is TRBJ2-1 and V is TRBV19; D gene unclear. From germline, CDR1 is LNHDA and CDR2 SQIVND (reference sequence). Between the trimmed V and J ends, which lost 5 bases and 6 bases, there was a span of 20 bases. The length of the CDR3 is 16 residues. This CDR3 is CASSRALGRLGNEQFF. CDR3 DNA sequence: TGTGCCAGTAGTCGTGCATTGGGCCGGTTAGGCAATGAGCAGTTCTTC.